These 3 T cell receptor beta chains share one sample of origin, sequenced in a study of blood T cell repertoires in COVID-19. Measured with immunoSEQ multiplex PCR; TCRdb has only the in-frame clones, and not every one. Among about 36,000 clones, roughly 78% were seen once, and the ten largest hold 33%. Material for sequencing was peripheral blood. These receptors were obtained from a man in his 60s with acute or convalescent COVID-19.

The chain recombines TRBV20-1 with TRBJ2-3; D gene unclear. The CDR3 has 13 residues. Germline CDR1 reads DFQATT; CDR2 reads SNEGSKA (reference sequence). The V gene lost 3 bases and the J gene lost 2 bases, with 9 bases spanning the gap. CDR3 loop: CSASSTATDTQYF. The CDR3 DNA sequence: TGCAGTGCTAGTTCCACAGCCACAGATACGCAGTATTTT.

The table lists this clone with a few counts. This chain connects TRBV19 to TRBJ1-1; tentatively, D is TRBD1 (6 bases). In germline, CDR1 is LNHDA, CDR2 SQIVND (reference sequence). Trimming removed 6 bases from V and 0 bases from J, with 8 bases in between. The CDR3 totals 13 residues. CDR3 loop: CASRQGMNTEAFF. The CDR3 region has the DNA TGTGCCAGTAGACAGGGTATGAACACTGAAGCTTTCTTT. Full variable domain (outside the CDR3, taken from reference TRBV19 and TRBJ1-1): DGGITQSPKYLFRKEGQNVTLSCEQNLNHDAMYWYRQDPGQGLRLIYYSQIVNDFQKGDIAEGYSVSREKKESFPLTVTSAQKNPTAFYLCASRQGMNTEAFFGQGTRLTVV.

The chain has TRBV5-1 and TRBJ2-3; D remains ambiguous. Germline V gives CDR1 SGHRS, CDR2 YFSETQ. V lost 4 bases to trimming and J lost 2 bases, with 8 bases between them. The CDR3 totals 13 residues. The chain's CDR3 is CASSQFHTDTQYF. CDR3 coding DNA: TGCGCCAGCAGCCAGTTTCACACAGATACGCAGTATTTT.